Reported below is one T cell receptor (beta chain). The antigen is not known. The data were obtained in a study of shared clonotypes between healthy human individuals. Study findings and constraints: A reduction in generation probabilities was seen for non-shared clonotypes relative to those shared by all four donors. Enrolling few donors narrowed the genetic and exposure-history diversity that was represented.

Measured with immunoSEQ multiplex PCR; TCRdb has only the in-frame clones, and not every one. The sample holds just over 2,000,000 clones, around 95% seen once. Researchers partitioned CD4+ cells into CD45RA+ naive and CD45RA-negative memory subsets. Trimming shortened V by 1 base and J by 5 bases, and 20 bases separated the two germline ends. Germline V gene sequence: CDR1 SGHAT, CDR2 FQNNGV. CDR3 length equals 17 residues. The origin of this receptor is a man between 18 and 35 years old in good health. The chain uses TRBV11-2 and TRBJ2-5; the D call may be TRBD1 or TRBD2 (5 bases each). The sequencing sample was made of naive CD4+ T cells sorted from blood. Subset reported: CD45RA+ positively selected. Here the CDR3 DNA reads TGTGCCAGCAGCTTAGTAGGTCGAGGGCAGGGTGGTGAGACCCAGTACTTC. It codes for CASSLVGRGQGGETQYF.